This T cell receptor beta chain was sequenced for a study of cytomegalovirus exposure and HLA in healthy donors. General observations from the study: The study labeled fewer than 200 TCR beta chains cytomegalovirus-associated. Several of the most significant clusters appeared linked to common viral pathogens, based on a later analysis.

Amplification used 60 Vbeta primers and 13 Jbeta primers. Using immunoSEQ multiplex PCR, the repertoire was profiled, and TCRdb retains in-frame clones only, with some absent. The profile covers fewer than 200,000 clones, with about 81% appearing a single time and just under 3% taken by the ten largest. Worth noting for this clone: Its target is unknown.

The clonotype comes from a woman aged 50 to 60 in good health and CMV-seropositive. The material sequenced was PBMCs.

The CDR3 reads CASSRTGGGKGANSPLHF. CDR3 nucleotides: TGTGCCAGCAGCCGGACAGGGGGGGGCAAAGGGGCTAATTCACCCCTCCACTTT. The V and J genes are TRBV27 and TRBJ1-6, with 10 bases matching TRBD1. V lost 6 bases to trimming and J lost 6 bases; unmatched junction nucleotides: 14. The CDR3 contains 18 residues. The germline CDR1 and CDR2 sequences are MNHEY and SMNVEV (reference sequence).